These 32 T cell receptor beta chains originate from one sample sequenced in a study of spatial heterogeneity in lung cancer. Documented time point: sample taken at primary tumor resection. Researchers sequenced whole RNA taken from tumor, nontumor lung or frozen PBMC without sorting. TCRdb analysed the 5' RACE reads with MiXCR anew, one entry per CDR3 protein. Seen here are under 75,000 distinct CDR3 sequences, less than 10% observed once, and the top ten hold about 16%. This sample comprised PBMCs, obtained at surgery. The source of these receptors is a female donor with early-stage non-small cell lung cancer.

There are a few counts of this clonotype. V and J are TRBV14 and TRBJ1-2; TRBD1 matches at 7 bases. Unmatched junction bases numbered 2, after V lost 0 bases and J lost 4 bases. CDR1 and CDR2 from the germline V gene are SGHDN and FVKESK. The CDR3 totals 14 residues. CDR3 protein: CASSQERQGYGYTF. CDR3 bases: TGTGCCAGCAGCCAAGAAAGACAGGGCTATGGCTACACCTTC.

The table lists this clonotype with many counts. The chain employs TRBV5-5 and TRBJ1-2; D gene unclear. V was pared by 4 bases and J by 8 bases, with 15 bases between. CDR1 and CDR2 (germline): SGHKS, YYEKEE (reference sequence). This CDR3 spans 13 amino acids. CDR3 residues: CASSPSDSRGYTF. CDR3 DNA sequence: TGTGCCAGCAGCCCCTCCGACTCCAGGGGCTACACCTTC.

This clonotype was counted many times. The rearrangement uses TRBV2 and TRBJ1-2; 8 bases align to TRBD1. The junction had 4 bases not matched to a gene; V was cut back by 3 bases and J by 1 base. In germline, CDR1 is SNHLY, CDR2 FYNNEI. This CDR3 has 15 residues. The CDR3 bases are TGTGCCAGCAGTGATGGACAGGGATTTAACTATGGCTACACCTTC. Its translation is CASSDGQGFNYGYTF.

In this sample, this clonotype turned up a few times. The J gene is TRBJ2-3, the V gene TRBV20-1, with unresolved D. The CDR3 length is 11 residues. The V and J ends lost 3 bases and 7 bases respectively, with 8 bases between them. The germline V gene encodes CDR1 DFQATT and CDR2 SNEGSKA (reference sequence). CDR3: CSASPQNTQYF. DNA for the CDR3: TGCAGTGCTAGTCCACAAAATACGCAGTATTTT.

The V call is TRBV7-3, the J call TRBJ1-3; D is uncertain. Germline loops: CDR1 SGHTA, CDR2 FQGTGA. The CDR3 sequence is 13 residues long. The V end lost 1 base, the J end lost 4 bases, and 5 bases lay between the germline ends. The CDR3 nucleotides are TGTGCCAGCAGCTTAAGCAGAGGAAACACCATATATTTT. This codes for CASSLSRGNTIYF.

This clonotype came up a few times. The gene calls are TRBV2 and TRBJ1-5; TRBD1 matches 8 bases. The CDR3 runs 16 residues. In germline, CDR1 is SNHLY, CDR2 FYNNEI. The trim removed 5 bases at V and 5 bases at J, leaving 11 bases unmatched. CDR3 DNA: TGTGCCAGCAGTTACGATGGACAGGGAACGTATCAGCCCCAGCATTTT. Its translation: CASSYDGQGTYQPQHF.

This rearrangement joins TRBV12-3 or TRBV12-4 to TRBJ1-5, with a weak D call TRBD1 (6 bases). V lost 3 bases and J lost 3, with 12 bases in between. This CDR3 comprises 15 residues. The CDR3 sequence: CASSLGRQANQPQHF. The DNA for the CDR3 is TGTGCCAGCAGTTTGGGAAGACAGGCCAATCAGCCCCAGCATTTT.

The chain carries TRBV10-3 and TRBJ2-1; 7 nucleotides match TRBD2. V gave up 4 bases and J gave up 0 bases; unmatched junction bases: 3. Germline V gene lookup returns CDR1 ENHRY and CDR2 SYGVKD. The CDR3 is made up of 15 amino acids. The CDR3 loop reads CAISGDYSSYNEQFF. The CDR3 DNA reads TGTGCCATCAGTGGGGACTACAGCTCCTACAATGAGCAGTTCTTC.

CDR3 DNA sequence: TGTGCCAGCTCACCCCAGGGGAGACAGCCCCAGCATTTT. Protein sequence: CASSPQGRQPQHF. The V gene is TRBV18, the J gene TRBJ1-5, with D possibly matching TRBD1 (6 bases). The germline V gene has CDR1 KGHSH and CDR2 LQKENI. Between the trimmed V and J ends, which lost 3 bases and 7 bases, there was a span of 10 bases. The CDR3 runs to 13 residues.

This clonotype was counted many times. The V and J genes are TRBV27 and TRBJ2-1; tentatively, D is TRBD2 (7 bases). Germline CDR1 is MNHEY and CDR2 is SMNVEV (reference sequence). Trimming removed 7 bases at V and 12 bases at J, with 16 bases between. The CDR3 extends over 12 amino acids. The CDR3 nucleotides read TGTGCCAGCACGGCGGGGGCCCTCCCGCAGTTCTTC. Protein: CASTAGALPQFF.

This clonotype came up many times. J is TRBJ2-5 and V is TRBV29-1, with 9 positions matching TRBD1. The CDR3 covers 14 residues. V shed 6 bases, J shed 4 bases, and the junction held 9 bases outside the gene matches. The V gene's germline CDR1 is SQVTM and CDR2 ANQGSEA. The DNA for the CDR3 is TGCAGCGTCACGGGACAGGGTTTAGGAGAGACCCAGTACTTC. Protein: CSVTGQGLGETQYF.

This clonotype has only a few counts. V gene TRBV28 combines with J gene TRBJ2-5; TRBD2 matches 9 bases. The CDR3 has 12 amino acids. With V trimmed by 8 bases and J by 4 bases, 2 bases remained unmatched. CDR1 and CDR2 (germline): MDHEN, SYDVKM. The CDR3 DNA follows: TGTGCCAGCGGTAGCGGGGGAGAGACCCAGTACTTC. Protein: CASGSGGETQYF.

This clonotype was seen at least ten times. J is TRBJ1-6 and V is TRBV28; no clear D. The germline gives CDR1 MDHEN, CDR2 SYDVKM. This CDR3 comprises 14 residues. V gave up 7 bases and J gave up 0 bases, with 7 bases separating them. The CDR3 sequence is CASMGFSYNSPLHF. The CDR3, as DNA: TGTGCCAGCATGGGTTTCTCCTATAATTCACCCCTCCACTTT.

This clonotype showed up just a few times. J is TRBJ1-1 and V is TRBV30; 7 bases map to TRBD1. This CDR3 has 16 residues. V was pared by 2 bases and J by 1 base, with 10 bases of the junction left unmatched. The germline V gene encodes CDR1 GTSNPN and CDR2 SVGIG (reference sequence). The CDR3 region is CAWSLRLDRPNTEAFF. The DNA for the CDR3 is TGTGCCTGGAGTTTAAGGTTGGACAGGCCGAACACTGAAGCTTTCTTT. Using reference TRBV30 and TRBJ1-1 for the parts outside the CDR3, the full variable domain is SQTIHQWPATLVQPVGSPLSLECTVEGTSNPNLYWYRQAAGRGLQLLFYSVGIGQISSEVPQNLSASRPQDRQFILSSKKLLLSDSGFYLCAWSLRLDRPNTEAFFGQGTRLTVV.

This clonotype was observed a few times. The V gene is TRBV9, the J gene TRBJ2-2; 7 nucleotides agree with TRBD2. Losses at the gene ends were 2 bases for V and 6 bases for J; bases not matched to a gene: 7. The CDR3 totals 15 residues. CDR1 is SGDLS and CDR2 is YYNGEE in the germline V gene. CDR3 loop: CASSVGPGGSGELFF. CDR3 DNA: TGTGCCAGCAGCGTGGGCCCGGGGGGATCCGGGGAGCTGTTTTTT.

This clonotype was observed many times. The CDR3 protein is CASSERGGNEKLFF. In DNA, the CDR3 is TGTGCCAGCAGTGAACGTGGAGGGAATGAAAAACTGTTTTTT. The rearrangement joins TRBV6-1 to TRBJ1-4; D is undetermined. The germline V gene has CDR1 MNHNS and CDR2 SASEGT. The CDR3 sequence is 14 residues long. Trimming removed 2 bases from V and 5 bases from J, with 9 bases in between.

The CDR3 nucleotides are TGTGCCAGCAGCCCCTCCGGTTATCAGTACGAGCAGTACTTC. Translated: CASSPSGYQYEQYF. This chain uses TRBV28 with TRBJ2-7; D ambiguous. There are 14 residues in the CDR3. Trimming took 6 bases from V and 4 from J, leaving 16 bases between them. Germline lookup yields CDR1 MDHEN and CDR2 SYDVKM. Based on the CDR3 plus reference TRBV28 and TRBJ2-7, the full variable domain is DVKVTQSSRYLVKRTGEKVFLECVQDMDHENMFWYRQDPGLGLRLIYFSYDVKMKEKGDIPEGYSVSREKKERFSLILESASTNQTSMYLCASSPSGYQYEQYFGPGTRLTVT.

The table lists this clonotype with many counts. The chain carries TRBV29-1 and TRBJ2-1; D remains unclear. Between the trimmed V and J ends, which lost 3 bases and 3 bases, there was a span of 6 bases. Germline-derived CDR1 and CDR2 are SQVTM and ANQGSEA. The CDR3 is made up of 12 amino acids. The chain's CDR3 is CSVDTYYNEQFF. CDR3 in DNA: TGCAGCGTTGATACCTACTACAATGAGCAGTTCTTC.

This clonotype showed up just a few times. The chain links TRBV7-2 to TRBJ2-5; 7 positions match TRBD1. Germline V CDR1 and CDR2: SGHTA, FQGNSA. This CDR3 is built from 16 residues. V trimming: 5 bases; J trimming: 2 bases; junction bases outside the gene matches: 11. The CDR3 here is CASSRFPGQSQETQYF. In DNA, the CDR3 is TGTGCCAGCAGCCGGTTTCCGGGACAGAGTCAAGAGACCCAGTACTTC.

This clonotype was observed a handful of times. The chain is built from TRBV4-2 and TRBJ1-4; 11 bases map to TRBD1. This CDR3 is 14 amino acids long. Trimming at V came to 1 base and at J to 8 bases, leaving 0 bases not matched to a gene. Germline values: CDR1 LGHNA, CDR2 YNFKEQ. This chain's CDR3 is CASSQGDRGEKLFF. In nucleotides, the CDR3 is TGTGCCAGCAGCCAAGGGGACAGGGGGGAAAAACTGTTTTTT.

In its sample, this clonotype was seen a few times. The rearrangement uses TRBV6-5 and TRBJ2-5; maybe TRBD2 (6 bases). V was shortened by 2 bases and J by 4 bases, with 17 bases between the two germline ends. The length of the CDR3 is 16 residues. Germline V gene sequence: CDR1 MNHEY, CDR2 SVGAGI. The CDR3 sequence: CASSYPSVAGRETQYF. The CDR3 nucleotides read TGTGCCAGCAGTTACCCCTCGGTGGCGGGGAGAGAGACCCAGTACTTC.

In its sample, this clonotype was seen a few times. Written as DNA, the CDR3 is TGTGCCAGCACCCGCCAAAACTCCGGCTACACCTTC. Translation: CASTRQNSGYTF. The chain carries TRBV5-6 and TRBJ1-2, with unresolved D. The CDR3 sequence is 12 residues long. Germline loops: CDR1 SGHDT, CDR2 YYEEEE. The V gene lost 6 bases and the J gene lost 8 bases, with 14 bases spanning the gap.

Many counts were recorded for this clonotype. This CDR3 is CASSLTPPTGNTEAFF. The CDR3 DNA reads TGTGCCAGCAGTTTAACCCCCCCGACGGGGAACACTGAAGCTTTCTTT. The chain recombines TRBV28 with TRBJ1-1; unclear D gene. Trimming took off 2 bases at V and 1 base at J, with 14 bases between the two ends. CDR1 is MDHEN and CDR2 is SYDVKM in the germline V gene. The CDR3 sequence is 16 residues long.

There are many counts of this clonotype. The CDR3 reads CASSRQGTLTDTQYF. The CDR3 DNA is TGTGCCAGCAGTCGACAGGGTACCCTCACAGATACGCAGTATTTT. The rearrangement links TRBV28 to TRBJ2-3, with 7 bases lining up with TRBD1. Looked up from germline, CDR1 is MDHEN and CDR2 is SYDVKM. The V segment lost 5 bases and the J segment 2 bases; nucleotides outside the gene matches: 7. This CDR3 region has 15 residues. Looking up the rest from reference TRBV28 and TRBJ2-3 gives the full variable domain: DVKVTQSSRYLVKRTGEKVFLECVQDMDHENMFWYRQDPGLGLRLIYFSYDVKMKEKGDIPEGYSVSREKKERFSLILESASTNQTSMYLCASSRQGTLTDTQYFGPGTRLTVL.

This clonotype was seen at least ten times. The chain employs TRBV6-1 and TRBJ2-3; a weak D match, TRBD1 (5 bases). V dropped 0 bases and J dropped 2 bases, with 12 bases sitting between them. The length of the CDR3 is 16 residues. The germline V gene has CDR1 MNHNS and CDR2 SASEGT. The CDR3 sequence: CASSEAIIGATDTQYF. The CDR3 nucleotides are TGTGCCAGCAGTGAAGCCATTATAGGGGCCACAGATACGCAGTATTTT.

This clonotype has a count of ten or more. The rearrangement links TRBV6-2 or TRBV6-3 to TRBJ1-1, with unresolved D. Germline V gives CDR1 MNHEY, CDR2 SVGEGT. The V end was cut by 2 bases, the J end by 1 base, with 5 bases between. CDR3 length: 13 amino acids. The chain's CDR3 is CASSYTQNTEAFF. CDR3 nucleotides: TGTGCCAGCAGTTACACTCAGAACACTGAAGCTTTCTTT.

This clonotype was observed at least ten times. V gene TRBV7-2 combines with J gene TRBJ1-1, with D hard to call. The CDR3 consists of 13 residues. Germline V gene data show CDR1 as SGHTA and CDR2 as FQGNSA. The V and J ends lost 5 bases and 1 base respectively, with 8 bases between them. The CDR3 loop reads CASSLTENTEAFF. CDR3 nucleotides: TGTGCCAGCAGCCTTACAGAGAACACTGAAGCTTTCTTT.

This clonotype has a count of ten or more. V and J are TRBV3-1 and TRBJ2-1; the match to TRBD2 covers 8 bases. The germline CDR1 and CDR2 sequences are LGHDT and YNNKEL (reference sequence). The CDR3 runs to 15 residues. Unmatched junction bases numbered 10, after V lost 4 bases and J lost 8 bases. The CDR3 here is CASSPQSSGGDEQFF. Written as DNA, the CDR3 is TGTGCCAGCAGCCCGCAAAGCAGCGGGGGCGATGAGCAGTTCTTC.

The genes are TRBV19 and TRBJ2-1; 10 bases align to TRBD2. V was pared by 6 bases and J by 9 bases, with 14 bases of the junction left unmatched. From germline, CDR1 is LNHDA and CDR2 SQIVND (reference sequence). CDR3 size: 16 residues. The CDR3: CASSLQTSGPSAEQFF. The CDR3 DNA reads TGTGCCAGTAGCCTCCAGACTAGCGGGCCCTCGGCTGAGCAGTTCTTC.

The gene calls are TRBV6-6 and TRBJ1-1; D is unclear. This CDR3 has 12 amino acids. Germline-derived CDR1 and CDR2 are MNHNY and SVGAGI (reference sequence). Trimming took 10 bases from V and 1 from J, leaving 10 bases between them. The DNA for the CDR3 is TGTGCCACCGGACGGGGGAACACTGAAGCTTTCTTT. Encoded protein: CATGRGNTEAFF.

This clonotype was seen a few times. The rearrangement links TRBV3-1 to TRBJ1-2; 10 bases fit TRBD1. Germline values: CDR1 LGHDT, CDR2 YNNKEL (reference sequence). The V segment lost 4 bases and the J segment 7 bases; nucleotides outside the gene matches: 9. The CDR3 is 15 amino acids. Written as DNA, the CDR3 is TGTGCCAGCAGCCCCGGGACAGGGGAGGCGGCTGGCTACACCTTC. It translates to CASSPGTGEAAGYTF.

In this sample, this clonotype turned up a few times. This sequence joins TRBV27 and TRBJ2-2, with D tentatively TRBD2 (6 bases). Germline V gene lookup returns CDR1 MNHEY and CDR2 SMNVEV (reference sequence). V was pared by 6 bases and J by 5 bases, with 22 bases between. The CDR3 totals 17 residues. The CDR3 spells CASRWGLAPRGTGELFF. CDR3 DNA sequence: TGTGCCAGCAGGTGGGGTCTAGCGCCCAGAGGGACCGGGGAGCTGTTTTTT.